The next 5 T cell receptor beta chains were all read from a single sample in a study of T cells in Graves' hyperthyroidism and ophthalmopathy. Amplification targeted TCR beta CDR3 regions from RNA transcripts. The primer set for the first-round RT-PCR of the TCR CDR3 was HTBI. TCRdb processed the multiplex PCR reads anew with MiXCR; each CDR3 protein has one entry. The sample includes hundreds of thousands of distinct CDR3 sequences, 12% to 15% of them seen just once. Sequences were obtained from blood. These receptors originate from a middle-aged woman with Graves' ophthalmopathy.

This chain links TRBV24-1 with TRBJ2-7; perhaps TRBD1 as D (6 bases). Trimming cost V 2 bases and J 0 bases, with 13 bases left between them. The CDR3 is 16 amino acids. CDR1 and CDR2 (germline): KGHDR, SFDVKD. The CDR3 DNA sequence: TGTGCCACCAGTGATTCGACGGGACATTCCTCCTACGAGCAGTACTTC. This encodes CATSDSTGHSSYEQYF.

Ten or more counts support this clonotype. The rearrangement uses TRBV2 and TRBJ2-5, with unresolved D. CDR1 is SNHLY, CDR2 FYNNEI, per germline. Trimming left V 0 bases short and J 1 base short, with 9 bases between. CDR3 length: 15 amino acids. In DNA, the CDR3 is TGTGCCAGCAGTGAAGCGCTGGCAACCCAAGAGACCCAGTACTTC. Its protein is CASSEALATQETQYF.

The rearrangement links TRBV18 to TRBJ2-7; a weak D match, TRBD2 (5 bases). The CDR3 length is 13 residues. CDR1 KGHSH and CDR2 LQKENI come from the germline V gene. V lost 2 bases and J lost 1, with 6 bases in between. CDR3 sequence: CASSPGESYEQYF. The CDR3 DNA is TGTGCCAGCTCACCAGGGGAGTCCTACGAGCAGTACTTC.

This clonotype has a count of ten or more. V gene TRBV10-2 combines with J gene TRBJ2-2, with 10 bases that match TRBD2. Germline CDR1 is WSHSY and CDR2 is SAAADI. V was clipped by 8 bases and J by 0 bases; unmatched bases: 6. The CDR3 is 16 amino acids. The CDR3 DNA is TGCGCCAGCTGGCCCCTAGCGGGGGCGAACACCGGGGAGCTGTTTTTT. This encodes CASWPLAGANTGELFF.

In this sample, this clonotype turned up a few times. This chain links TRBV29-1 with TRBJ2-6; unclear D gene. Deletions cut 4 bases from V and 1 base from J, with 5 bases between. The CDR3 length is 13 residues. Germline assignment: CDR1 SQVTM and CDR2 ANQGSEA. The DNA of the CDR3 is TGCAGCGTTGTGACTTCTGGGGCCAACGTCCTGACTTTC. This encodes CSVVTSGANVLTF.